The clone carrying this T cell receptor beta chain occurred many times. No antigen is known for it. Synthesis of cDNA was accomplished via 5'RACE employing 10-nucleotide random UMIs. TCRdb passed the 5' RACE reads through MiXCR, listing each CDR3 protein once. The repertoire includes roughly 50,000 distinct CDR3 sequences, about 13% of them detected once, and 7.5% to 9.5% sits in the top ten. The CDR3 has 14 amino acids. V shed 4 bases, J shed 7 bases, and the junction held 7 bases outside the gene matches. Germline V lookup: CDR1 LGHNA, CDR2 YSLEER. The sample comes from a study of neurological immune-mediated disorders. General study findings and limits: Multiple sclerosis was found to have the least TCR clonal expansion, below healthy controls, and HTLV-1-associated myelopathy the most. No expanded-clone CDR3 amino acid sequence recurred across subjects, suggesting private TCR-beta repertoires.

Documented time point: longitudinal time-point 3. Unsorted libraries were prepared from 2 million PBMCs held at -80 C. The receptor's source is a male donor with HTLV-1-associated myelopathy (HAM/TSP). The V call is TRBV4-3, the J call TRBJ2-1; 7 nucleotides agree with TRBD1. Sequencing used PBMCs. For the CDR3, the DNA is TGCGCCAGCAGCCGTAGACAGGGCTTAAATGAGCAGTTCTTC. This translates into CASSRRQGLNEQFF.